This T cell receptor (beta chain) derives from a study of blood T cell repertoires in COVID-19. Study-level background: There were acute and convalescent COVID-19 samples, and they came from the United States, Italy and Spain. PBMCs, B-cell-depleted T cells, or T cells provided the cDNA or gDNA that made up the material.

Unmatched junction bases numbered 8, after V lost 4 bases and J lost 4 bases. Germline V gene data show CDR1 as SGHRS and CDR2 as YFSETQ. The CDR3 runs 15 residues. Data came from immunoSEQ multiplex PCR; TCRdb stores just in-frame clones and leaves some out. The sample shows a few hundred thousand clones, roughly 84% of them seen only once. This clonotype was obtained from a human donor with COVID-19, enrolled during active disease. The donor label of this sample is uncertain. This chain links TRBV5-1 with TRBJ2-1; TRBD2 matches at 7 bases. The sample consisted of peripheral blood. CDR3 protein: CASSTPGGGYNEQFF. The CDR3 nucleotides are TGCGCCAGCAGCACCCCTGGCGGGGGATACAATGAGCAGTTCTTC.